This TCR beta chain was documented in a study of CD8 T cells in Susac syndrome. Study summary: Patients with Susac syndrome were, at the time of blood collection, therapy-naive, maintained on corticosteroids, or maintained on intravenous immunoglobulin alone.

The patients with Susac syndrome satisfied recently defined diagnostic criteria for either definite or probable disease. The TEMRA cells underwent FACS enrichment, while the CD8+ and CD4+ T cells underwent negative isolation. Germline V gene lookup returns CDR1 SGDLS and CDR2 YYNGEE. The V end was cut by 4 bases, the J end by 0 bases, with 11 bases between. CDR3 length: 15 amino acids. RNA totalling roughly 0.5 to 1 ug underwent reverse transcription with random hexamers. TCRdb reprocessed the immunoSEQ multiplex PCR reads with MiXCR, giving one entry per CDR3 protein. The table has 100,000 or so distinct CDR3 sequences, 90% to 95% seen once.

The sequence came from a human donor with Susac syndrome. The sample consisted of CD4+ T cells from PBMCs. This rearrangement joins TRBV9 to TRBJ1-5; D uncertain. The DNA of the CDR3 is TGTGCCAGCAGCCCCGACGGAAATAGCAATCAGCCCCAGCATTTT. The encoded protein is CASSPDGNSNQPQHF. Drawing the rest from reference TRBV9 and TRBJ1-5, the complete variable domain is DSGVTQTPKHLITATGQRVTLRCSPRSGDLSVYWYQQSLDQGLQFLIQYYNGEERAKGNILERFSAQQFPDLHSELNLSSLELGDSALYFCASSPDGNSNQPQHFGDGTRLSIL.